This T cell receptor beta chain was captured by sequencing in a study of beta chain features in type 1 diabetes. The wider study: All samples yielded some 100,000,000 examined sorted cells. Findings and caveats of the study: People with Type 1 diabetes carried modestly yet significantly shorter TCRB CDR3s in all four CD4+ subsets. Patients with type 1 diabetes showed fewer VDJ junction insertions and more deletions.

Cell sorting via CD45RO/CCR7/CD25/CD127/CD95/CD27 was performed to obtain CD4+ naive, central memory, regulatory and stem cell-like memory cells. Since all of the isolated RNA was reverse transcribed, expressed TCRB transcripts were what got sequenced. Each sample of naive, central memory or regulatory T cells had, on average, about 3.57 million reads. Libraries were prepared by immunoSEQ multiplex PCR; TCRdb keeps only in-frame clonotypes and omits some of them. The sample has 200,000 to 300,000 clones; roughly 22% are singletons. The sample holds a few counts of this clone. Its antigen remains unknown. The CDR3 runs to 15 residues. With 1 base clipped from V and 5 bases from J, the junction kept 9 bases outside the gene matches. Per germline, CDR1 GTSNPN and CDR2 SVGIG (reference sequence).

The chain uses TRBV30 and TRBJ2-5, with 8 bases identical to TRBD2. This clonotype was sampled from a woman aged 40-49 years with type 1 diabetes. Sequencing was carried out using naive CD4+ T cells from blood. CDR3 coding DNA: TGTGCCTGGAGTGCCGGGAGGGGTATAGTGGAGACCCAGTACTTC. It codes for CAWSAGRGIVETQYF. The entire variable domain, with the rest obtained from reference TRBV30 and TRBJ2-5, is as follows: SQTIHQWPATLVQPVGSPLSLECTVEGTSNPNLYWYRQAAGRGLQLLFYSVGIGQISSEVPQNLSASRPQDRQFILSSKKLLLSDSGFYLCAWSAGRGIVETQYFGPGTRLLVL.